The 24 T cell receptor beta chains below all came from one sample that was sequenced in a study of regulatory T cells in long-lasting Graves disease. In building TCR beta libraries, iRepertoire HTBI primers were used together with Arm-PCR of CDR3 regions. TCRdb re-derived calls from the multiplex PCR reads in MiXCR, one entry per CDR3 protein. The sample carries about 420,000 distinct CDR3 sequences, about a sixth recorded once. The time point: newly diagnosed GD, antithyroid drugs for less than 3 months. RNA from PBMCs was the source of the TCR library. A further study also used this sample, focusing on T cells in Graves' hyperthyroidism and ophthalmopathy.

Material: peripheral blood mononuclear cells (PBMCs), obtained at new diagnosis, from a patient treated with antithyroid drugs. The source of these receptors is a woman younger than 35 with Graves disease.

This clonotype was observed a single time. A much more abundant neighbour one base away suggests this may be a read error. The chain recombines TRBV30 with TRBJ2-1; 7 bases align to TRBD1. This CDR3 has 15 residues. The germline V gene encodes CDR1 GTSNPN and CDR2 SVGIG (reference sequence). The CDR3 DNA reads TGTGCCTGGAGTGTAGAAGACAGGGACCACAATGGGCAGTTCTTC. Encoded protein: CAWSVEDRDHNGQFF.

The J gene is TRBJ2-7, the V gene TRBV7-2; the match to TRBD2 covers 9 bases. In germline, CDR1 is SGHTA, CDR2 FQGNSA. The CDR3 has 16 amino acids. Trimming cost V 5 bases and J 2 bases; bases outside gene matches: 10. The CDR3 sequence: CASSQWSSGIAYEQYF. In DNA form, the CDR3 reads TGTGCCAGCAGCCAATGGTCTAGCGGGATTGCCTACGAGCAGTACTTC.

In its sample, this clonotype was seen a few times. The V gene is TRBV10-3, the J gene TRBJ2-1; D remains ambiguous. CDR3 length equals 11 residues. Germline assignment: CDR1 ENHRY and CDR2 SYGVKD. V was shortened by 8 bases and J by 6 bases, with 8 bases between the two germline ends. The CDR3 DNA sequence: TGTGCCATCTTGCGTCGCAATGAGCAGTTCTTC. It translates to CAILRRNEQFF.

The chain couples TRBV19 to TRBJ1-2, with D possibly matching TRBD1 (5 bases). V was trimmed by 7 bases and J by 3 bases, leaving 12 bases between them. Germline-derived CDR1 and CDR2 are LNHDA and SQIVND (reference sequence). The CDR3 has 13 amino acids. The CDR3 protein is CASNDSGDYGYTF. CDR3 in DNA: TGTGCCAGTAATGACAGCGGGGACTATGGCTACACCTTC.

This clonotype has at least ten counts. The chain carries TRBV7-2 and TRBJ2-1; the match to TRBD2 covers 10 bases. The germline V gene encodes CDR1 SGHTA and CDR2 FQGNSA. After removal of 4 bases from V and 0 bases from J, the junction contained 6 bases not matched to a gene. The CDR3 sequence is 17 residues long. The CDR3, as DNA: TGTGCCAGCAGCTCTGGACTAGCGGTAAGCTCCTACAATGAGCAGTTCTTC. It encodes CASSSGLAVSSYNEQFF. Full variable domain (missing parts from reference TRBV7-2 and TRBJ2-1): GAGVSQSPSNKVTEKGKDVELRCDPISGHTALYWYRQSLGQGLEFLIYFQGNSAPDKSGLPSDRFSAERTGGSVSTLTIQRTQQEDSAVYLCASSSGLAVSSYNEQFFGPGTRLTVL.

This clonotype has ten or more counts. The germline gene is not matched at one end of the junction; a read error may be the cause. The gene calls are TRBV5-1 and TRBJ2-7; TRBD1 matches at 8 bases. The V gene's germline CDR1 is SGHRS and CDR2 YFSETQ. The CDR3 is made up of 15 amino acids. The CDR3 DNA sequence: TGCGCCAGCAGATTGGGACAGGCGGTCCCCTACGAGCAGTACTTC. Its translation is CASRLGQAVPYEQYF.

This clonotype came up many times. The chain joins TRBV28 to TRBJ1-5; 7 bases line up with TRBD1. V shed 7 bases and J 6 bases; nucleotides not matched to a gene: 12. The germline V gene has CDR1 MDHEN and CDR2 SYDVKM. This CDR3 spans 15 amino acids. The CDR3 bases are TGTGCCAGCAAGTTTCAGGGAGGGGGCAGTCAGCCCCAGCATTTT. It codes for CASKFQGGGSQPQHF.

In its sample, this clonotype was seen many times. The rearrangement uses TRBV7-9 and TRBJ2-7, with 7 bases that match TRBD2. The J segment lost 4 bases and the V segment lost 7 bases, leaving 7 bases of the junction unmatched. The CDR3 sequence is 13 residues long. CDR1 SEHNR and CDR2 FQNEAQ come from the germline V gene (reference sequence). CDR3: CASTVTSSYEQYF. The CDR3 DNA sequence: TGTGCCAGCACGGTGACTAGCAGTTACGAGCAGTACTTC.

This clonotype turned up a few times. This chain links TRBV6-1 with TRBJ1-6; TRBD1 agrees at 8 bases. The CDR3 covers 14 residues. Germline lookup yields CDR1 MNHNS and CDR2 SASEGT. The V gene end was trimmed by 8 bases and the J gene end by 7 bases; junction bases not matched to a gene: 7. DNA of the CDR3: TGTGCCAGCTGCAGGGGGCGTTTGAATTCACCCCTCCACTTT. It yields the protein CASCRGRLNSPLHF.

The chain joins TRBV6-2 or TRBV6-3 to TRBJ2-5; possible D gene TRBD2, 6 bases. The CDR3 is made up of 13 amino acids. Trimming took off 0 bases at V and 5 bases at J, with 7 bases between the two ends. CDR1 is MNHEY and CDR2 is SVGEGT in the germline V gene. The CDR3 region is CASSYSRDETQYF. CDR3 in DNA: TGTGCCAGCAGTTACTCGCGGGATGAGACCCAGTACTTC.

For this clonotype: A clone one base away is much larger, so this may be a read error. The J gene is TRBJ2-1, the V gene TRBV2; 7 nucleotides align to TRBD1. CDR1 is SNHLY and CDR2 is FYNNEI in the germline V gene. The CDR3 is 15 residues long. V dropped 6 bases and J dropped 10; count of bases not matched to a gene: 15. CDR3: CASSDWTGLSYEQFF. As DNA, the CDR3 is TGTGCCAGCAGCGACTGGACAGGCCTCTCCTACGAGCAGTTCTTC.

V is TRBV9 and J is TRBJ2-5; a possible D gene is TRBD2 (6 bases). V was cut by 4 bases and J by 5 bases, with 21 bases left in between. Germline V gives CDR1 SGDLS, CDR2 YYNGEE. This CDR3 contains 16 residues. CDR3 in amino acids: CASSQVGGGGGETQYF. The CDR3 DNA follows: TGTGCCAGCAGCCAAGTAGGTGGGGGAGGTGGGGAGACCCAGTACTTC.

This clonotype was seen many times. The rearrangement uses TRBV11-2 and TRBJ2-1, with a possible D match to TRBD1 (6 bases). Trimming cost V 2 bases and J 5 bases, with 13 bases left between them. The CDR3 contains 15 residues. Germline V CDR1 and CDR2: SGHAT, FQNNGV. CDR3 bases: TGTGCCAGCAGCTTAATGGGCAGGGGCCACAATGAGCAGTTCTTC. As protein: CASSLMGRGHNEQFF.

This clonotype came up many times. This chain joins TRBV28 and TRBJ1-4, with TRBD1 matching 8 bases. The V gene end was trimmed by 6 bases and the J gene end by 6 bases; junction bases not matched to a gene: 3. In germline, CDR1 is MDHEN, CDR2 SYDVKM. The CDR3 sequence is 13 residues long. CDR3 nucleotides: TGTGCCAGCAGGGACAGGGAACATGAAAAACTGTTTTTT. Its protein product is CASRDREHEKLFF.

This clonotype was recorded many times. The rearrangement joins TRBV27 to TRBJ1-5; 7 nucleotides align to TRBD1. V was clipped by 8 bases and J by 1 base; unmatched bases: 5. This CDR3 has 14 amino acids. Germline-derived CDR1 and CDR2 are MNHEY and SMNVEV (reference sequence). The CDR3 coding sequence is TGTGCCAGCCAACCGGGACAGAGCAATCAGCCCCAGCATTTT. Its protein is CASQPGQSNQPQHF.

This clonotype has a handful of counts. V and J are TRBV6-2 or TRBV6-3 and TRBJ2-1, with 13 nucleotides matching TRBD2. Germline CDR1 reads MNHEY; CDR2 reads SVGEGT. V shed 3 bases and J 6 bases; nucleotides not matched to a gene: 8. This CDR3 comprises 17 residues. The CDR3 bases are TGTGCCAGCAGTTATGCCGGGACTAGCGGGAATCCCAATGAGCAGTTCTTC. This sequence encodes CASSYAGTSGNPNEQFF.

This clonotype was observed at least ten times. The chain links TRBV30 to TRBJ2-5, with D perhaps TRBD2 (5 bases). Germline CDR1 GTSNPN, CDR2 SVGIG (reference sequence). The CDR3 is 13 residues long. V was pared by 5 bases and J by 2 bases, with 12 bases between. This CDR3 is CAWSAGGQETQYF. CDR3 DNA: TGTGCCTGGTCGGCAGGAGGACAAGAGACCCAGTACTTC.

The genes are TRBV6-2 or TRBV6-3 and TRBJ1-1; D is undetermined. The length of the CDR3 is 14 residues. Germline V gives CDR1 MNHEY, CDR2 SVGEGT. V lost 0 bases, J lost 1 base, and 6 bases lay in between. The CDR3: CASSYSAGNTEAFF. In DNA form, the CDR3 reads TGTGCCAGCAGTTACTCAGCCGGGAACACTGAAGCTTTCTTT.

This clonotype occurred a few times. The V and J genes are TRBV6-2 or TRBV6-3 and TRBJ1-4; tentative D call: TRBD1 (6 bases). V was pared by 7 bases and J by 0 bases, with 21 bases between. CDR3 size: 18 residues. The germline V gene encodes CDR1 MNHEY and CDR2 SVGEGT. CDR3 nucleotide sequence: TGTGCCAGCACACAAGGGGGACCATTACAGGCAACTAATGAAAAACTGTTTTTT. Translated, it gives CASTQGGPLQATNEKLFF.

There are many counts of this clonotype. The chain joins TRBV7-2 to TRBJ2-7, with TRBD2 identical over 9 bases. V lost 7 bases and J lost 5; bases outside the gene matches: 9. CDR3 length: 14 residues. Germline values: CDR1 SGHTA, CDR2 FQGNSA. This CDR3 reads CASTLGLAAHEQYF. In DNA form, the CDR3 reads TGTGCCAGCACCTTGGGACTAGCTGCCCACGAGCAGTACTTC. The variable domain in full, with the rest retrieved from reference TRBV7-2 and TRBJ2-7, is GAGVSQSPSNKVTEKGKDVELRCDPISGHTALYWYRQSLGQGLEFLIYFQGNSAPDKSGLPSDRFSAERTGGSVSTLTIQRTQQEDSAVYLCASTLGLAAHEQYFGPGTRLTVT.

This clonotype has a handful of counts. The J gene is TRBJ2-3, the V gene TRBV12-3 or TRBV12-4, with D possibly TRBD1 on 5 matching bases. V shed 10 bases and J shed 7 bases, with 15 bases lying between them. The CDR3 spans 12 residues. The CDR3 reads CATGVGRNTQYF. As DNA, the CDR3 is TGTGCCACTGGGGTGGGGCGGAATACGCAGTATTTT.

This clonotype was observed at least ten times. The V call is TRBV7-2, the J call TRBJ1-2; 10 nucleotides align to TRBD1. The junction had 6 bases not matched to a gene; V was cut back by 0 bases and J by 8 bases. This CDR3 has 15 residues. CDR1 and CDR2 (germline): SGHTA, FQGNSA. For the CDR3, the DNA is TGTGCCAGCAGCTTAGCCGGGACAGGGGCTGGAGGCTACACCTTC. This sequence encodes CASSLAGTGAGGYTF. The full variable domain, in which reference TRBV7-2 and TRBJ1-2 provide the parts outside the CDR3, is GAGVSQSPSNKVTEKGKDVELRCDPISGHTALYWYRQSLGQGLEFLIYFQGNSAPDKSGLPSDRFSAERTGGSVSTLTIQRTQQEDSAVYLCASSLAGTGAGGYTFGSGTRLTVV.

This clonotype was counted at least ten times. The chain couples TRBV24-1 to TRBJ2-3; 11 bases agree with TRBD1. The germline V gene has CDR1 KGHDR and CDR2 SFDVKD. The CDR3 loop spans 16 amino acids. With 4 bases clipped from V and 5 bases from J, the junction kept 7 bases outside the gene matches. The CDR3 loop is CATSDHGQGAQDTQYF. The CDR3 nucleotides read TGTGCCACCAGTGACCATGGACAGGGGGCGCAAGATACGCAGTATTTT.

The chain couples TRBV18 to TRBJ2-5; D not resolved. The CDR3 spans 15 residues. Deletions cut 0 bases from V and 1 base from J, with 9 bases between. Germline V gene sequence: CDR1 KGHSH, CDR2 LQKENI. The CDR3 bases are TGTGCCAGCTCACCACCCATGAGCCCCCAAGAGACCCAGTACTTC. Amino acids: CASSPPMSPQETQYF.